The present T cell receptor (beta chain) was sequenced within a study of T-cell reconstitution after alpha-beta-depleted transplantation in children. Details on this clonotype: Its target is not known.

Germline V CDR1 and CDR2: SNHLY, FYNNEI. The CDR3 loop spans 13 amino acids. V was clipped by 7 bases and J by 5 bases, with 13 bases between them. Study-wide findings and caveats: Recipient T cells and thymic progenitors that survived were the source of the high TCRbeta diversity seen at day 60 in some patients. Reported findings indicate that, about two months after transplant, alpha-beta T cells came from several hundred expanded clones, which were derived from non-depleted graft cells.

Construction of the TCRbeta library involved unique molecular identifiers. TCRdb re-analysed the PCR reads in MiXCR, keeping a single row per CDR3 protein. The table has about 610,000 distinct CDR3 sequences, roughly a quarter seen once; the top ten hold under 45%. This TCR derives from a boy in the first two years of life with Wiskott-Aldrich syndrome, due to receive a stem cell transplant. The V gene is TRBV2, the J gene TRBJ2-3, with a weak D call TRBD2 (5 bases). The starting material was PBMCs, obtained before TCRalphabeta/CD19-depleted stem cell transplant. CDR3 in amino acids: CASKTEVLDTQYF. CDR3 DNA: TGTGCCAGCAAGACGGAGGTGTTAGATACGCAGTATTTT.